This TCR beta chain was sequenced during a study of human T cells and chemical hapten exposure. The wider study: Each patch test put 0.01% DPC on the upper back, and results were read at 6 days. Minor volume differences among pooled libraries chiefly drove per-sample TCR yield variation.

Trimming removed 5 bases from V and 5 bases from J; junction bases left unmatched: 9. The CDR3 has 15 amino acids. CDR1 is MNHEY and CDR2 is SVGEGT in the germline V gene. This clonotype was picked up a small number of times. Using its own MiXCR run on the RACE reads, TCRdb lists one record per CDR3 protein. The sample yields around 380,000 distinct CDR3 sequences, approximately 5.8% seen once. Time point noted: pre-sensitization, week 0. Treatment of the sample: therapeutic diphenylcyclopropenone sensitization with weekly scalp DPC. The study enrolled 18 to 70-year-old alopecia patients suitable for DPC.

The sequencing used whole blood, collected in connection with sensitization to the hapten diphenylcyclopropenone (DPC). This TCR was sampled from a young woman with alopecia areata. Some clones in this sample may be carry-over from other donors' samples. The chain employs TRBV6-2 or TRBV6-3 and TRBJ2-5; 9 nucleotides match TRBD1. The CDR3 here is CASSRGQGVPETQYF. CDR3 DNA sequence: TGTGCCAGCAGTAGGGGACAGGGAGTTCCTGAGACCCAGTACTTC.